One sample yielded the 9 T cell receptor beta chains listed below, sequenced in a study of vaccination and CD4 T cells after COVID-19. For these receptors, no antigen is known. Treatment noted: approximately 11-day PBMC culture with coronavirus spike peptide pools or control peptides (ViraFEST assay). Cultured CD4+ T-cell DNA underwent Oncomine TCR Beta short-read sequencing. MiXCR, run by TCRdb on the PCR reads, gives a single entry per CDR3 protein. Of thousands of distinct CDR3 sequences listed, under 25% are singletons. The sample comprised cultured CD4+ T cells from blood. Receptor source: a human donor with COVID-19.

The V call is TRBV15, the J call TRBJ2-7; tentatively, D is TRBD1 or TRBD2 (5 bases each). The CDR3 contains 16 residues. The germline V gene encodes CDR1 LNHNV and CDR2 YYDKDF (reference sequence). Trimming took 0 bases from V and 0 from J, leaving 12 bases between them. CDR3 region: CATSREGLGTSYEQYF. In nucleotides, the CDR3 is TGTGCCACCAGCAGAGAAGGCCTGGGGACCTCCTACGAGCAGTACTTC.

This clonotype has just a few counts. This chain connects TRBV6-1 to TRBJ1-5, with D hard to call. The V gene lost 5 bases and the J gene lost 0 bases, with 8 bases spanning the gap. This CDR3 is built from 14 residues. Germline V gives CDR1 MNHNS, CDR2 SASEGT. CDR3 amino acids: CASSNPDSNQPQHF. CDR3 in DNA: TGTGCCAGCAGTAACCCGGATAGCAATCAGCCCCAGCATTTT.

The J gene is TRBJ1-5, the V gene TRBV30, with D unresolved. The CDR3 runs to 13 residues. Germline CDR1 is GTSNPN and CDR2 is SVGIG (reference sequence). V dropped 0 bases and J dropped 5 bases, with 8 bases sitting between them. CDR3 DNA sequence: TGTGCCTGGAGTGTAGGCGGCGATCAGCCCCAGCATTTT. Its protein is CAWSVGGDQPQHF.

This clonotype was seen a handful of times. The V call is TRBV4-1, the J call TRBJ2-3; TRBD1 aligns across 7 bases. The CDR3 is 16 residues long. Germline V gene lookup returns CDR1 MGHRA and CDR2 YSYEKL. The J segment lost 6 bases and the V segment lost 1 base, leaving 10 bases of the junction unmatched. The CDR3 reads CASSQVEGAPQDTQYF. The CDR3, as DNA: TGCGCCAGCAGCCAAGTAGAGGGGGCCCCTCAGGATACGCAGTATTTT.

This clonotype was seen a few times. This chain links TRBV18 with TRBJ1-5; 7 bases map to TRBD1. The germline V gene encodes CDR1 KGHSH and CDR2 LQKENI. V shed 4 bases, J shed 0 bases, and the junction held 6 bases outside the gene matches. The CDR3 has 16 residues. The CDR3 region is CASSRGQVISNQPQHF. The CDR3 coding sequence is TGTGCCAGCTCACGAGGACAGGTCATTAGCAATCAGCCCCAGCATTTT.

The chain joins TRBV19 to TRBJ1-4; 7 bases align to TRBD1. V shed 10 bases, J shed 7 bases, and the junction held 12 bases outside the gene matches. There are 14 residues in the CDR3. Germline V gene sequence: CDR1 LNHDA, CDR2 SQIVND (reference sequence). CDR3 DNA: TGTGCCACCGGCTTCGACAGGGTGGGTGAAAAACTGTTTTTT. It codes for CATGFDRVGEKLFF. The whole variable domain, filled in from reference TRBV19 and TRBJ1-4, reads DGGITQSPKYLFRKEGQNVTLSCEQNLNHDAMYWYRQDPGQGLRLIYYSQIVNDFQKGDIAEGYSVSREKKESFPLTVTSAQKNPTAFYLCATGFDRVGEKLFFGSGTQLSVL.

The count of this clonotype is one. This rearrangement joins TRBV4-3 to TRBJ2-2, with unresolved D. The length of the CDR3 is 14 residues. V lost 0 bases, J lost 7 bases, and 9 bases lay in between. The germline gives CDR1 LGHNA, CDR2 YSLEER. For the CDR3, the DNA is TGCGCCAGCAGCCAAGACCCGCTGGTCGGGGAGCTGTTTTTT. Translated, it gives CASSQDPLVGELFF.

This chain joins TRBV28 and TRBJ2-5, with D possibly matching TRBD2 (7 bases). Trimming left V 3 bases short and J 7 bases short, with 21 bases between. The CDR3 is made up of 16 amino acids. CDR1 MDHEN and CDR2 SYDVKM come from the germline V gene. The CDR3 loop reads CASSFRSAGAVGTQYF. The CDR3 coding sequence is TGTGCCAGCAGTTTTCGGTCCGCGGGGGCCGTGGGGACCCAGTACTTC.

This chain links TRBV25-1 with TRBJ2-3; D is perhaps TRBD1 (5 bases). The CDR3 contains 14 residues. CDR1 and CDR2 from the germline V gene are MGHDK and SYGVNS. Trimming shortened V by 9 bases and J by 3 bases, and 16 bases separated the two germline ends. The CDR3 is CASAVTEVTDTQYF. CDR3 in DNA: TGTGCCAGTGCGGTGACAGAGGTTACAGATACGCAGTATTTT. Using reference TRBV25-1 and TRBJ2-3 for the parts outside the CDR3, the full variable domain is EADIYQTPRYLVIGTGKKITLECSQTMGHDKMYWYQQDPGMELHLIHYSYGVNSTEKGDLSSESTVSRIRTEHFPLTLESARPSHTSQYLCASAVTEVTDTQYFGPGTRLTVL.